This T cell receptor beta chain was profiled in a study of blood T cell repertoires in COVID-19. TCRdb's table, derived via immunoSEQ multiplex PCR, lists solely in-frame clones and lacks some. In the table there are 120,000 to 150,000 clones, 85% to 90% of which are singletons. Germline assignment: CDR1 KGHSH and CDR2 LQKENI. The CDR3 sequence is 16 residues long. V lost 5 bases to trimming and J lost 0 bases; unmatched junction nucleotides: 6. The sample consisted of peripheral blood. The source of this sequence is a human donor in a cohort sampled during active COVID-19. The chain employs TRBV18 and TRBJ2-2, with 7 bases that match TRBD2. The CDR3 nucleotides are TGTGCCAGCTCAGAGTCGGGGGGATCGAACACCGGGGAGCTGTTTTTT. Amino acid sequence: CASSESGGSNTGELFF.